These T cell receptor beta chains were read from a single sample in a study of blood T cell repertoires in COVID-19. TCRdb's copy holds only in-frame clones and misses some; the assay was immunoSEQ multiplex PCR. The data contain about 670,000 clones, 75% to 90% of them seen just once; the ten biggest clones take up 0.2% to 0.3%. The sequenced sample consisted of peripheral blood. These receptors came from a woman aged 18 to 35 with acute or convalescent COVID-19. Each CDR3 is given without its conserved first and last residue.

cdr3_aa: ASIRDSSYEQY
v_call: TRBV6-5

cdr3_aa: ASSLGGQINQPQH
v_call: TRBV28

cdr3_aa: ASSLAAGSSEAF
v_call: TRBV5-1

cdr3_aa: ASSQDLGGVPT
v_call: TRBV4-3

cdr3_aa: ASSPGTGGVLSNQPQH
v_call: TRBV19

cdr3_aa: ASNSKEKGALNYGYT
v_call: TRBV2

cdr3_aa: ASSYSSGGYGYT
v_call: TRBV6-5

cdr3_aa: ASSTPDRGLNQPQH
v_call: TRBV19

cdr3_aa: ASSPSGQGRTEAF
v_call: TRBV6-6

cdr3_aa: ASSRRGAGGTEAF
v_call: TRBV5-1

cdr3_aa: ASSYNSQGHYEQY
v_call: TRBV6-5

cdr3_aa: ASSLTSLAGGRGTQY
v_call: TRBV7-3

cdr3_aa: ASSLSSGSYEQY
v_call: TRBV5-8

cdr3_aa: ASSVAGQGKGYGYT
v_call: TRBV9

cdr3_aa: ASSQEWGHEQF
v_call: TRBV4-1

cdr3_aa: ASSLDLRGGQNIQY
v_call: TRBV5-1

cdr3_aa: ASSQPGLAGVEQF
v_call: TRBV6-2/TRBV6-3

cdr3_aa: ASREIQETQY
v_call: TRBV19

cdr3_aa: ASSQGQGLTGELF
v_call: TRBV4-3

cdr3_aa: ASTLAGTGAYEQY
v_call: TRBV21-1

cdr3_aa: ASSLAGNEAF
v_call: TRBV5-6

cdr3_aa: ASSWEGIRNTIY
v_call: TRBV5-1

cdr3_aa: ASSFPSGGNTEAF
v_call: TRBV7-9

cdr3_aa: ATSNRQATEAF
v_call: TRBV24-1

cdr3_aa: ASSLGLRRGPTDTQY
v_call: TRBV5-1

cdr3_aa: ASSIGGQGAYEQF
v_call: TRBV19

cdr3_aa: ASSQVTGTQY
v_call: TRBV3-1/TRBV3-2

cdr3_aa: ASSYWGQAEAF
v_call: TRBV4-1

cdr3_aa: ASRTLNSGQGEQY
v_call: TRBV6-1

cdr3_aa: ASSLTSGNTDTQY
v_call: TRBV7-9

cdr3_aa: ASSLGQGITTDTQY
v_call: TRBV5-1

cdr3_aa: ASSALAGGETQY
v_call: TRBV9

cdr3_aa: SVEDIGVDGIFLAF
v_call: TRBV29-1

cdr3_aa: AWSRGRLNEKLF
v_call: TRBV30

cdr3_aa: ASSEAVRGEYEQY
v_call: TRBV10-1

cdr3_aa: ASSPYLSGGTYEQY
v_call: TRBV14

cdr3_aa: ASWTGSSNQPQH
v_call: TRBV6-5

cdr3_aa: ASSYSGGTEAF
v_call: TRBV6-2/TRBV6-3

cdr3_aa: ASSEGPGQGTGRYNSPLH
v_call: TRBV6-1

cdr3_aa: ASSPPGQGIEKLF
v_call: TRBV18

cdr3_aa: ASSLGQGEDEQF
v_call: TRBV5-5

cdr3_aa: ASSKQGYTDTQY
v_call: TRBV5-1

cdr3_aa: ASARDRGLFT
v_call: TRBV2

cdr3_aa: ASSLPHAATDTQY
v_call: TRBV27

cdr3_aa: ASSLFGEFSYNEQF
v_call: TRBV5-1

cdr3_aa: ASSQGGGNYGYT
v_call: TRBV4-1

cdr3_aa: ASSYSSGGTEAF
v_call: TRBV6-2/TRBV6-3

cdr3_aa: ASSQDRWTVGGEQF
v_call: TRBV14

cdr3_aa: ASSETGQGAVREKLF
v_call: TRBV25-1

cdr3_aa: AWRWGTGTNYGYT
v_call: TRBV30

cdr3_aa: ASSLGRAGSGELF
v_call: TRBV5-1

cdr3_aa: ASSHTENTEAF
v_call: TRBV4-1